This paragraph reports one TCR beta chain. The sample holds one count of this clone. This receptor's antigen is unknown. Qualities for individual bases were not recorded, and no much larger clone is one base off. TCRbeta CDR3 regions were amplified from genomic DNA by means of the immunoSEQ Assay, a bias-controlled multiplex PCR. The original methods were these. Nucleated cell counts per sample were estimated from amplification of reference gene primers within the assay. Sequence reads were collapsed and filtered to measure the absolute abundance of every unique TCRbeta CDR3 rearrangement. For each sample, productive Simpson clonality was calculated as the square root of Simpson's diversity index across productive rearrangements. What TCRdb holds here is the immuneACCESS table cut down to in-frame rearrangements. Part of the clones is not present; checked against another copy, under half of the missing clones reflect an unresolved V gene, and the others are unexplained. That table furnishes V, J and clone size, whereas the DNA furnished D and trimming. For this sample the table gives 20,000 to 25,000 clones, of which roughly four fifths were detected only once. Of the sample, roughly 20% is held by the ten largest clones.

The junction carries 12 bases between V and J, which are trimmed by 6 bases and 0 bases respectively. Taken from the germline V gene, the CDR1 and CDR2 loops are MDHEN and SYDVKM. The CDR3 runs 15 residues from the cysteine to the phenylalanine. Just CDR3 DNA is preserved here, 45 bases in frame from base 1. Collaborating institutions collected whole blood in K2EDTA tubes following their own protocols. For TCRbeta analysis, collaborator samples were shipped as frozen whole blood, as isolated PBMCs, or as DNA extracted from either sample type. This sample stems from a study of blood T cell repertoires in COVID-19 (dated by TCRdb to 2019 to 2021). Notes on the research overall: Collaborator samples came from the United States, Italy and Spain and covered acute and convalescent phases of COVID-19. The material from the prospective study consisted of cDNA or gDNA derived from T cells, B-cell-depleted T cells, or PBMCs. Deeply sampled blood TCRbeta repertoires from subjects exposed to, actively infected with, or recovered from COVID-19 were included in the dataset. The repertoires were made available in a free public database intended to serve as a resource for research on the immune response to SARS-CoV-2. The samples were drawn from two sources: the first 160 participants of the ongoing ImmuneRACE study, and 1,254 subjects contributed by 6 global collaborators. Sample metadata almost always included a de-identified subject ID, COVID-19 status, age in years and sex. HLA class I and class II types, where available, came from metadata supplied by the sample provider rather than from assay-based typing.

What the research found in general, with its limitations: The amount of clinical and demographic metadata varied by source and participant and was provided uncurated.

This TCR derives from a human donor in a cohort sampled during active or convalescent COVID-19. The rearranged segments are TRBV28 and TRBJ1-5, with TRBD1 tentatively as D gene (6 bases match). Specimen: peripheral blood. The CDR3 reads CASRRFRGSNQPQHF. The DNA reads as follows: TGTGCCAGCAGACGATTCAGGGGTAGCAATCAGCCCCAGCATTTT.